This T cell receptor beta chain comes out of a study of monozygotic twins with inflammatory bowel disease. This CDR3 spans 11 amino acids. Germline CDR1 is SGHRS and CDR2 is YFSETQ. General study points: On the inverse Simpson index, IBD patients scored lower for TCRbeta diversity than healthy co-twins.

TCRdb reprocessed the 5' RACE reads, with one entry per CDR3 protein and no DNA. Recorded here are fewer than 400,000 distinct CDR3 sequences; the top ten clones represent 5.6%. Concerning this clonotype: No antigen is known for it.

Sequenced material: blood. The clonotype was recovered from a human donor with ulcerative colitis or Crohn's disease, or a healthy co-twin of an affected twin (not recorded which). The chain carries TRBV5-1 and TRBJ2-5. CDR3: CASRTQETQYF. The full variable domain, completed using reference TRBV5-1 and TRBJ2-5, is KAGVTQTPRYLIKTRGQQVTLSCSPISGHRSVSWYQQTPGQGLQFLFEYFSETQRNKGNFPGRFSGRQFSNSRSEMNVSTLELGDSALYLCASRTQETQYFGPGTRLLVL.